This T cell receptor beta chain was documented in a study of T-cell memory formation after mild COVID-19. Overall study context: There were largely donor-specific TCR clusters. Study results and caveats: Unconfirmed was the SARS-CoV-2 specificity of second-wave clones that peaked on day 37. Day 15 to 85 contracting clones showed balanced CD4/CD8; day 15 to 37 expanders favored CD4+. Contracting clones localized mainly to CM and EM when CD4+ and mainly to EMRA when CD8+.

Germline lookup yields CDR1 DFQATT and CDR2 SNEGSKA (reference sequence). The length of the CDR3 is 13 residues. J gave up 4 bases and V 4 bases, and 2 bases lay outside the gene matches. The table lists this clonotype with a few counts. The antigen remains unidentified. TCRdb called the 5' RACE reads again in MiXCR, with one record for every CDR3 protein. The table shows approximately 300,000 distinct CDR3 sequences, with less than 20% occurring only once. This clonotype was obtained from a man in his late teens or twenties who had mild COVID-19 (a few samples of this study predate the infection). Cell type and time point are not known. The V and J genes are TRBV20-1 and TRBJ1-5, with 9 bases lining up with TRBD1. The sequenced sample consisted of PBMCs or a T cell subset sorted from them (not recorded which). The CDR3 spells CSAKGTGNQPQHF. CDR3 coding DNA: TGCAGTGCTAAAGGGACAGGGAATCAGCCCCAGCATTTT.